The T cell receptor (beta chain) under discussion was sequenced for a study of cytomegalovirus exposure and HLA in healthy donors. The overall study: Later analysis reported that the 130 or so validation repertoires shared the platform of the roughly 630 first-cohort repertoires.

In the case of this clone: Its antigen is currently unknown.

Generated by immunoSEQ multiplex PCR, the TCRdb table keeps only in-frame clones and is missing some. The table shows 200,000 to 250,000 clones, with around four fifths occurring only once. There are 15 residues in the CDR3. Germline V gene sequence: CDR1 MNHEY, CDR2 SMNVEV (reference sequence). V lost 5 bases, J lost 1 base, and 12 bases lay in between. Overall study findings and caveats: With high specificity and sensitivity, the classifier reportedly diagnosed cytomegalovirus status. Later, an analysis found that TCR clusters from the first cohort tended to co-occur in the 95 to 150 validation repertoires. The listing of fewer than 200 TCR beta chains classed them as cytomegalovirus-associated.

V usage is TRBV27 and J usage is TRBJ2-1; no clear D. Specimen: PBMCs. The TCR originated in a woman between 25 and 40 years old in good health and CMV-seropositive. The CDR3, as DNA: TGTGCCAGCAGTATGCGAGGCGGTTCCTACAATGAGCAGTTCTTC. This codes for CASSMRGGSYNEQFF.